The entry below gives a single TCR beta chain sequence along with its context. Authors' methods: Reference gene primers were amplified, and this amplification served to estimate nucleated cell counts. Generated by immunoSEQ multiplex PCR, the TCRdb table keeps only in-frame clones and is missing some. Clone size and V and J calls were adopted from that table, with D and trimming inferred from the DNA. The sample carries around 77,000 clones, about 81% recorded once. The data were obtained in a study of blood T cell repertoires in COVID-19. Across the study: Samples came from the United States, Italy and Spain, spanning acute and convalescent COVID-19.

V lost 10 bases and J lost 2; bases outside the gene matches: 10. Germline lookup yields CDR1 ENHRY and CDR2 SYGVKD. The CDR3 is made up of 14 amino acids. Source material: peripheral blood. The V and J genes are TRBV10-3 and TRBJ2-7; 8 nucleotides match TRBD1. The sequence was obtained from a human donor in a cohort sampled during active COVID-19. In nucleotides, the CDR3 is TGTGCCACACAGGGCGGACAGGGCACCTACGAGCAGTACTTC. It translates to CATQGGQGTYEQYF.